This T cell receptor beta chain was retrieved from a study of T cell responses to AZD1222 COVID-19 vaccine. Germline V gene data show CDR1 as SGHRS and CDR2 as YFSETQ. There are 15 residues in the CDR3. The ends were cut back, 6 bases at V and 1 base at J, with 15 bases in the middle. Sequencing was performed with immunoSEQ multiplex PCR; in TCRdb, only in-frame clones are kept and a portion is missing. This table holds about 120,000 clones, roughly 88% found once. The chain recombines TRBV5-1 with TRBJ2-3, with D tentatively TRBD2 (6 bases). The sequencing here drew on peripheral blood, taken on day 0 of AZD1222 vaccination. The clonotype originates from an adult in good health. CDR3 DNA: TGCGCCAGCATGGGCCCGGGAGCGCGCACAGATACGCAGTATTTT. It translates to CASMGPGARTDTQYF.